This TCR beta chain is from a study of shared clonotypes between healthy human individuals. The wider study: Every donor yielded three CD4 naive, three CD4 memory, two CD8 naive and one CD8 memory plate. The study's findings and limits: Despite large depth, rarefaction showed incomplete sorted-subset sequencing. Naive CD4 clonotypes were shared across several donors at about 5%. Clonotypes shared by all four donors outscored non-shared clonotypes in generation probability.

Generated by immunoSEQ multiplex PCR, the TCRdb table keeps only in-frame clones and is missing some. The sample holds some 1,100,000 clones, about four fifths seen once. Deletions cut 4 bases from V and 9 bases from J, with 14 bases between. CDR3 length equals 13 residues. The germline V gene has CDR1 SGHRS and CDR2 YFSETQ. A note on this clone: Its target is not known.

The rearrangement uses TRBV5-1 and TRBJ2-1; D may match TRBD1 or TRBD2 (5 bases each). The clonotype was recovered from a man between 18 and 29 years old in good health. Some clones in this sample may be carry-over from other donors' samples. The sample was memory CD4+ T cells from PBMCs. The sample's subset: CD45RA-negative fraction. CDR3 DNA sequence: TGCGCCAGCAGCCCGGGACCCAGCGGTGAGCAGTTCTTC. It yields the protein CASSPGPSGEQFF.